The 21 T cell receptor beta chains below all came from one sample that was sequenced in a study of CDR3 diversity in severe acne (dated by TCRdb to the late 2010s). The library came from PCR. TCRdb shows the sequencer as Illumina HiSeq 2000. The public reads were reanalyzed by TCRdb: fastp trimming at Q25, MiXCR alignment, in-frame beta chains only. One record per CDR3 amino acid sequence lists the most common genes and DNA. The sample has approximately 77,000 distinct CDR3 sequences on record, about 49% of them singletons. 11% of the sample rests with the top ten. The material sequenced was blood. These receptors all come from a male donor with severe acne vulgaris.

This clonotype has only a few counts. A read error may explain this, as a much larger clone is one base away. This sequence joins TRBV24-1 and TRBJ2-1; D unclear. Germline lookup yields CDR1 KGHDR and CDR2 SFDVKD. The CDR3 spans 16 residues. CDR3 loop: CATSDPRPSSYNEQLF. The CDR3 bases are TGTGCCACCAGTGATCCTCGACCCAGCTCCTACAATGAGCAGCTCTTC.

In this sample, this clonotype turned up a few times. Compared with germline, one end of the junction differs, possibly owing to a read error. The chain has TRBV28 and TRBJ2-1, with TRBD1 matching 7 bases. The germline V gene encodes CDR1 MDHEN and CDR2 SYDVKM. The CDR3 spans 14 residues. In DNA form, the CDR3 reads TGTGCTAGCAGGGGGACACTCGCCTACAATGAGCAGTTCTTC. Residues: CASRGTLAYNEQFF.

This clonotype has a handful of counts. CDR3 coding DNA: TGCAGTGCTACGACAGGGGGCACTGAAGCTTTCTTT. The encoded protein is CSATTGGTEAFF. This chain uses TRBV20-1 with TRBJ1-1, with 9 positions matching TRBD1. Germline CDR1 is DFQATT and CDR2 is SNEGSKA (reference sequence). V was pared by 4 bases and J by 4 bases, with 1 base of the junction left unmatched. The CDR3 sequence is 12 residues long.

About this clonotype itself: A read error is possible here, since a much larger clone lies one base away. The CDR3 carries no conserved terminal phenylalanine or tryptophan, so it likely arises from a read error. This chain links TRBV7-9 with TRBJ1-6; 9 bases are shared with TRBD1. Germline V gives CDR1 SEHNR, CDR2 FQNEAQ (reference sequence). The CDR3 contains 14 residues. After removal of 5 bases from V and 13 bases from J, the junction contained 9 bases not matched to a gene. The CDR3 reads CASSPRDRASPLHL. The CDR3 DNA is TGTGCCAGCAGCCCCCGGGACAGGGCTTCGCCCCTCCACCTT.

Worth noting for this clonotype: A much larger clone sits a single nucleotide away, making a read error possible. CDR3 in amino acids: CASGSEGGAHNEQFF. The CDR3 region has the DNA TGCGCCAGCGGCTCGGAGGGGGGGGCACACAATGAGCAGTTCTTC. The chain uses TRBV5-1 and TRBJ2-1; tentatively, D is TRBD2 (7 bases). The V end was cut by 7 bases, the J end by 5 bases, with 19 bases between. Germline loops: CDR1 SGHRS, CDR2 YFSETQ. CDR3 length: 15 residues.

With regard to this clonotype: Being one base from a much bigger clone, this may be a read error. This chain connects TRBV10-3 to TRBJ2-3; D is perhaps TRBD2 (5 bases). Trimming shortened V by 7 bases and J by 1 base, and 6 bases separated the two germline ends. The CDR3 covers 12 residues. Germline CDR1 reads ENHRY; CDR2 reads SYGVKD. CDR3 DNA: TGTGCCATCAACGGGGGCACAGATACGCAGTATTTT. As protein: CAINGGTDTQYF.

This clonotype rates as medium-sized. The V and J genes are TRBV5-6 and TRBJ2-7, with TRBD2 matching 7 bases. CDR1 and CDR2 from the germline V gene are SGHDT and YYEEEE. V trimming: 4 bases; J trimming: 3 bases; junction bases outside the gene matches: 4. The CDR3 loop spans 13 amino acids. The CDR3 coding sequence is TGTGCCAGCAGCCTTCCTAGCGGCTACGAGCAGTACTTC. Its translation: CASSLPSGYEQYF. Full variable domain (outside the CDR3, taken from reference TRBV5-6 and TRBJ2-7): DAGVTQSPTHLIKTRGQQVTLRCSPKSGHDTVSWYQQALGQGPQFIFQYYEEEERQRGNFPDRFSGHQFPNYSSELNVNALLLGDSALYLCASSLPSGYEQYFGPGTRLTVT.

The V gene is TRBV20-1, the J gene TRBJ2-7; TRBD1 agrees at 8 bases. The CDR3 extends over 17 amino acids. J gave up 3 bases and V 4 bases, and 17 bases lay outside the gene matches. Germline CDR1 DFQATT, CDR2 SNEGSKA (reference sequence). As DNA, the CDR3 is TGCAGTGCTAAACACAGGGGGAAGTATAAGAGGGTCTACGAGCAGTACTTC. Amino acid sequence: CSAKHRGKYKRVYEQYF.

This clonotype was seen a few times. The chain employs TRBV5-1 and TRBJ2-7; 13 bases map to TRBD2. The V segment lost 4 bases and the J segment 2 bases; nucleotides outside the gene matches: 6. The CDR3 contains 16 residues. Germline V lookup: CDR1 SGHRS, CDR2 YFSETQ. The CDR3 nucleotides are TGCGCCAGCAGCCCAGGGACTAGCGGGAAGGCCTACGAGCAGTACTTC. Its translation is CASSPGTSGKAYEQYF.

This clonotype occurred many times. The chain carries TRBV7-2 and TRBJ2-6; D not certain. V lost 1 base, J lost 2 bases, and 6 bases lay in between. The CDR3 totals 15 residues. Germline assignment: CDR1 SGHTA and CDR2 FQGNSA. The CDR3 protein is CASSLGPAGANVLTF. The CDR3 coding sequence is TGTGCCAGCAGCTTAGGACCGGCTGGGGCCAACGTCCTGACTTTC.

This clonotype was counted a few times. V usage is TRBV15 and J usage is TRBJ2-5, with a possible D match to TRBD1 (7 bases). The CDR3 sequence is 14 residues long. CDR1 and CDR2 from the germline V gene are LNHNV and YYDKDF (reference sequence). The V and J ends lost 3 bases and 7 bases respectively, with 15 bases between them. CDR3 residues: CATSSPLQGGTQYF. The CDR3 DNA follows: TGTGCCACCAGCAGCCCCCTCCAGGGGGGGACCCAGTACTTC.

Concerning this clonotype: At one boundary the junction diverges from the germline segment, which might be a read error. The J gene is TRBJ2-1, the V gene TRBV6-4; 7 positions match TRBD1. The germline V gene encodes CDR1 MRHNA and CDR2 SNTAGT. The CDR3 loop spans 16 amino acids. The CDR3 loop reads CASSENPGTAYNEQLF. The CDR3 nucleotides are TGTGCCAGCAGTGAGAATCCCGGGACAGCTTACAATGAGCAGCTCTTC.

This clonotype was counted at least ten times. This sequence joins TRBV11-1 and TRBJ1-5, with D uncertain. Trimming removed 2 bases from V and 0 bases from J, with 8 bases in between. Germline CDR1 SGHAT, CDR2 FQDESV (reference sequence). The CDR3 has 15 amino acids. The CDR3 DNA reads TGTGCCAGCAGCTTAAACTCCAATAGCAATCAGCCCCAGCATTTT. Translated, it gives CASSLNSNSNQPQHF. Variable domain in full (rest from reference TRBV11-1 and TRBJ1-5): EAEVAQSPRYKITEKSQAVAFWCDPISGHATLYWYRQILGQGPELLVQFQDESVVDDSQLPKDRFSAERLKGVDSTLKIQPAELGDSAMYLCASSLNSNSNQPQHFGDGTRLSIL.

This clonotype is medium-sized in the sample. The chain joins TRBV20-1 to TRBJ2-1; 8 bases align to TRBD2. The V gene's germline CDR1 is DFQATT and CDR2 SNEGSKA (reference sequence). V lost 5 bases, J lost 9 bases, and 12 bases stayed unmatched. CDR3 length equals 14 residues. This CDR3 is CSASGSGVNTEQFF. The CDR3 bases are TGCAGTGCTTCCGGTAGCGGGGTTAACACTGAGCAGTTCTTC.

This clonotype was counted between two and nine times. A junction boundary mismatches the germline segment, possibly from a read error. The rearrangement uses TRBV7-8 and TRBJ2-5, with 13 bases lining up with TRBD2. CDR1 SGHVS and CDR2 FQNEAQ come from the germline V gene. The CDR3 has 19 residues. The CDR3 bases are TGTGCCAGCAGCTTAATGGGACTAGCGGGAACTGGCGCAAGAGAGACCCGGTACTTC. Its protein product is CASSLMGLAGTGARETRYF.

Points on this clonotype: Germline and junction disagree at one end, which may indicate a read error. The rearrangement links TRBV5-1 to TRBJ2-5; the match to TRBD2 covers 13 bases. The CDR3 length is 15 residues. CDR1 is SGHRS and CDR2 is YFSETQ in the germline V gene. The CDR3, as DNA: TGTGCCAGCAGCTGGGGACTAGCGGGGACCGAGACCCAGTACTTC. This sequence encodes CASSWGLAGTETQYF. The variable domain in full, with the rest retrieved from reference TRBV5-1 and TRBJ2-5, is KAGVTQTPRYLIKTRGQQVTLSCSPISGHRSVSWYQQTPGQGLQFLFEYFSETQRNKGNFPGRFSGRQFSNSRSEMNVSTLELGDSALYLCASSWGLAGTETQYFGPGTRLLVL.

CDR3 DNA: TGTGCCAGCACGTTCGCCTCTGGAAACACCATATATTTT. This sequence encodes CASTFASGNTIYF. V is TRBV25-1 and J is TRBJ1-3, with D hard to call. CDR1 and CDR2 from the germline V gene are MGHDK and SYGVNS. The CDR3 has 13 amino acids. Trimming shortened V by 7 bases and J by 0 bases, and 7 bases separated the two germline ends.

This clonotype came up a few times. The CDR3 DNA follows: TGCAGCACGGATAGCGGGATACAAGAGACCCAGTACTTC. It codes for CSTDSGIQETQYF. The rearrangement uses TRBV29-1 and TRBJ2-5, with 8 positions matching TRBD2. J was trimmed by 2 bases and V by 8 bases; bases with no gene match: 7. CDR1 is SQVTM, CDR2 ANQGSEA, per germline. The length of the CDR3 is 13 residues.

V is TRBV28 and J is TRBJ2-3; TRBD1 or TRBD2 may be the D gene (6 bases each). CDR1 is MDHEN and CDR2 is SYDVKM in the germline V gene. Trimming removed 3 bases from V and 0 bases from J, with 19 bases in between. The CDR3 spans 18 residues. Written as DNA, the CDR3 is TGTGCCAGCAGTTTTGTGATAAGATGGGGGGCCAGCACAGATACGCAGTATTTT. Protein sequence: CASSFVIRWGASTDTQYF.

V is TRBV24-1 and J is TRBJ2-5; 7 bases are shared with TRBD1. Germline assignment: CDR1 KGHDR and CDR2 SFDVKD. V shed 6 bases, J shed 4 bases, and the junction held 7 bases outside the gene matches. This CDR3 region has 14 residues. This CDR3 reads CATSSNRGSETQYF. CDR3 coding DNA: TGTGCCACCAGTTCGAACAGGGGCTCAGAGACCCAGTACTTC.

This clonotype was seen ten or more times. The CDR3 is CASSLEMGTAPKAFF. CDR3 nucleotide sequence: TGTGCCAGCAGCTTAGAGATGGGGACGGCTCCTAAAGCTTTCTTT. The chain employs TRBV11-2 and TRBJ1-1; D is possibly TRBD1 (5 bases). The length of the CDR3 is 15 residues. The V and J ends lost 0 bases and 9 bases respectively, with 17 bases between them. Per the germline V gene, CDR1 is SGHAT and CDR2 is FQNNGV.